Below are 10 T cell receptor beta chains sequenced from a single sample in a study of OX40 agonist ivuxolimab in advanced cancers. Profiled with immunoSEQ multiplex PCR; TCRdb holds only in-frame clones, not every one. The sample shows 44,000 or so clones, approximately 79% of them seen only once. Sequences were derived from CD4+ or CD8+ T cells sorted from blood, sampled in a trial of the OX40 agonist ivuxolimab. These TCRs come from an adult with an advanced solid tumor such as melanoma, head and neck, liver or kidney cancer.

This chain connects TRBV30 to TRBJ2-5, with D possibly TRBD2 on 5 matching bases. V lost 2 bases to trimming and J lost 4 bases, with 17 bases between them. Germline V gene lookup returns CDR1 GTSNPN and CDR2 SVGIG (reference sequence). The CDR3 length is 15 residues. CDR3 in DNA: TGTGCCTGGAGTCTGAAGGCCGGAGGCCCAGAGACCCAGTACTTC. This codes for CAWSLKAGGPETQYF.

The genes are TRBV5-3 and TRBJ2-7; the D gene is possibly TRBD2 (6 bases). TRBV5-3 is designated an ORF whose function remains uncertain. The germline V and J ends were trimmed by 6 bases and 3 bases, with 10 bases remaining between them. This CDR3 comprises 12 residues. CDR3 residues: CARKGGIYEQYF. The CDR3 DNA is TGTGCCAGAAAAGGAGGGATCTACGAGCAGTACTTC.

This chain links TRBV13 with TRBJ1-4; possible D gene TRBD1, 6 bases. Trimming removed 2 bases at V and 4 bases at J, with 11 bases between. CDR3 length: 15 residues. CDR1 and CDR2 from the germline V gene are PRHDT and FYEKMQ (reference sequence). CDR3 in DNA: TGTGCCAGCAGCTTAAGGGTAGGGGGTAATGAAAAACTGTTTTTT. It is translated as CASSLRVGGNEKLFF.

A remark on this clone: At one boundary the junction diverges from the germline segment, which might be a read error. The gene calls are TRBV28 and TRBJ1-4, with 7 bases identical to TRBD1. From germline, CDR1 is MDHEN and CDR2 SYDVKM. There are 12 residues in the CDR3. For the CDR3, the DNA is TGTGCCAGCAGTTTCAGGGGGAACATAGCCGTTTGG. Amino acid sequence: CASSFRGNIAVW.

The CDR3 sequence is CATSKGGSEREKLFF. The CDR3 DNA follows: TGTGCCACCAGCAAGGGAGGTTCCGAACGGGAAAAACTGTTTTTT. This chain links TRBV15 with TRBJ1-4, with no clear D. Germline CDR1 and CDR2: LNHNV and YYDKDF (reference sequence). CDR3 length: 15 amino acids. The germline V and J ends were trimmed by 4 bases and 8 bases, with 17 bases remaining between them.

This clone was observed a handful of times. The chain has TRBV19 and TRBJ1-2; D remains unclear. Germline V gives CDR1 LNHDA, CDR2 SQIVND (reference sequence). The V end lost 6 bases, the J end lost 7 bases, and 18 bases lay between the germline ends. The CDR3 runs 14 residues. The CDR3 loop is CASSYKVVPGGYTF. The DNA for the CDR3 is TGTGCCAGTAGCTACAAAGTAGTACCGGGTGGCTACACCTTC.

This clone was seen only a few times. V gene TRBV7-2 combines with J gene TRBJ1-3; D remains ambiguous. The germline gives CDR1 SGHTA, CDR2 FQGNSA. CDR3 size: 15 residues. Deletions cut 4 bases from V and 4 bases from J, with 14 bases between. In nucleotides, the CDR3 is TGTGCCAGCAGCTCCGGGCCTCAACAAGGAAACACCATATATTTT. It yields the protein CASSSGPQQGNTIYF.

This clone was detected only a few times. This sequence joins TRBV4-1 and TRBJ2-5; the match to TRBD2 covers 11 bases. With V trimmed by 4 bases and J by 4 bases, 8 bases remained unmatched. This CDR3 spans 16 amino acids. Germline values: CDR1 MGHRA, CDR2 YSYEKL. The CDR3 loop is CASSPYLAGGSETQYF. CDR3 nucleotide sequence: TGCGCCAGCAGCCCATATCTAGCGGGAGGTTCAGAGACCCAGTACTTC.

The rearrangement joins TRBV28 to TRBJ1-1; 7 bases agree with TRBD1. Per germline, CDR1 MDHEN and CDR2 SYDVKM. This CDR3 spans 12 amino acids. V shed 6 bases, J shed 6 bases, and the junction held 4 bases outside the gene matches. Here the CDR3 reads CASRSGGAEAFF. Written as DNA, the CDR3 is TGTGCCAGCAGATCAGGGGGGGCTGAAGCTTTCTTT.

This clone occurred a few times. Additional DNA sequences in this sample encode the identical CDR3. The gene calls are TRBV30 and TRBJ2-3; unclear D gene. The V end was cut by 2 bases, the J end by 4 bases, with 7 bases between. CDR1 GTSNPN and CDR2 SVGIG come from the germline V gene (reference sequence). This CDR3 is built from 12 residues. CDR3: CAWSPTPDTQYF. CDR3 DNA: TGTGCCTGGAGTCCAACCCCAGATACGCAGTATTTT. Complete variable domain (other parts from reference TRBV30 and TRBJ2-3): SQTIHQWPATLVQPVGSPLSLECTVEGTSNPNLYWYRQAAGRGLQLLFYSVGIGQISSEVPQNLSASRPQDRQFILSSKKLLLSDSGFYLCAWSPTPDTQYFGPGTRLTVL.